These 32 T cell receptor beta chains came from one sample sequenced in a study of blood T cell repertoires in COVID-19. Sequenced by immunoSEQ multiplex PCR; TCRdb stores in-frame clones only, minus some. The top ten hold more than 0.95% of the sample, which has approximately 260,000 clones, around 88% seen once. The sample consisted of PBMCs or T cells enriched from blood (not recorded which). The receptors stem from a woman aged 40 to 50 with acute COVID-19.

The gene calls are TRBV7-9 and TRBJ1-2, with D perhaps TRBD1 (5 bases). This CDR3 has 14 amino acids. In germline, CDR1 is SEHNR, CDR2 FQNEAQ (reference sequence). Trimming cost V 7 bases and J 2 bases, with 14 bases left between them. CDR3 sequence: CASIPGGFNYGYTF. As DNA, the CDR3 is TGTGCCAGCATCCCCGGGGGGTTCAACTATGGCTACACCTTC.

This sequence joins TRBV27 and TRBJ2-1; D might be TRBD2 (6 bases). V dropped 3 bases and J dropped 2 bases, with 20 bases sitting between them. This CDR3 is 18 amino acids long. CDR1 is MNHEY and CDR2 is SMNVEV in the germline V gene (reference sequence). The CDR3 loop reads CASSFSVPWEATYNEQFF. The CDR3 coding sequence is TGTGCCAGCAGTTTTAGTGTGCCGTGGGAGGCAACCTACAATGAGCAGTTCTTC.

V gene TRBV4-1 combines with J gene TRBJ1-3; 7 nucleotides match TRBD1. After removal of 6 bases from V and 1 base from J, the junction contained 15 bases not matched to a gene. The CDR3 consists of 18 residues. Looked up from germline, CDR1 is MGHRA and CDR2 is YSYEKL. CDR3 region: CASSPRSTGISSGNTIYF. The CDR3 DNA follows: TGCGCCAGCAGTCCACGATCGACAGGGATCTCATCTGGAAACACCATATATTTT.

The rearrangement links TRBV7-2 to TRBJ2-5; 9 bases agree with TRBD1. CDR3 length equals 16 residues. V shed 5 bases, J shed 1 base, and the junction held 8 bases outside the gene matches. CDR1 and CDR2 (germline): SGHTA, FQGNSA. The DNA for the CDR3 is TGTGCCAGCAGCCCGTACGTGACAGGGGGCCAAGAGACCCAGTACTTC. This encodes CASSPYVTGGQETQYF.

The chain has TRBV9 and TRBJ1-2, with 8 positions matching TRBD1. The CDR3 extends over 15 amino acids. V was pared by 3 bases and J by 4 bases, with 8 bases of the junction left unmatched. CDR1 and CDR2 (germline): SGDLS, YYNGEE. The CDR3 sequence: CASSGIGQGSYGYTF. For the CDR3, the DNA is TGTGCCAGCAGCGGGATTGGACAGGGATCCTATGGCTACACCTTC.

The chain is built from TRBV7-9 and TRBJ1-6; D gene unclear. Germline CDR1 is SEHNR and CDR2 is FQNEAQ (reference sequence). The CDR3 extends over 14 amino acids. V was clipped by 5 bases and J by 9 bases, with 14 bases between them. CDR3 loop: CASSANDRGSPLHF. Written as DNA, the CDR3 is TGTGCCAGCAGCGCAAACGACCGGGGTTCACCCCTCCACTTT.

The chain couples TRBV20-1 to TRBJ2-7, with 9 bases that match TRBD2. With 3 bases clipped from V and 3 bases from J, the junction kept 6 bases outside the gene matches. Per germline, CDR1 DFQATT and CDR2 SNEGSKA (reference sequence). The CDR3 is 14 residues long. The CDR3 region is CSASRLAEYYEQYF. The CDR3 DNA reads TGCAGTGCTAGTAGACTAGCGGAGTACTACGAGCAGTACTTC.

The rearrangement links TRBV2 to TRBJ1-1; D is undetermined. CDR1 SNHLY and CDR2 FYNNEI come from the germline V gene. The CDR3 runs 13 residues. V lost 7 bases and J lost 0, with 9 bases in between. The CDR3 here is CASNRVMNTEAFF. The CDR3 nucleotides are TGTGCCAGCAACAGAGTAATGAACACTGAAGCTTTCTTT.

The chain joins TRBV5-1 to TRBJ2-1, with D unclear. V was trimmed by 4 bases and J by 8 bases, leaving 16 bases between them. The CDR3 has 14 residues. CDR1 SGHRS and CDR2 YFSETQ come from the germline V gene. Here the CDR3 reads CASSPLNPVHEQFF. For the CDR3, the DNA is TGCGCCAGCAGCCCCCTTAATCCCGTCCATGAGCAGTTCTTC.

This clone was recorded once. As DNA, the CDR3 is TGTGCCAGCAGCTTAGGGGTTAGCGGGAGCCCGCTTTACGAGCAGTACTTC. This sequence encodes CASSLGVSGSPLYEQYF. The gene calls are TRBV7-6 and TRBJ2-7; 9 nucleotides agree with TRBD2. The germline V gene has CDR1 SGHVS and CDR2 FNYEAQ. The CDR3 runs to 17 residues. The V gene end was trimmed by 1 base and the J gene end by 4 bases; junction bases not matched to a gene: 11.

This rearrangement joins TRBV11-2 to TRBJ1-1, with a weak D call TRBD1 (5 bases). V lost 3 bases and J 5 bases, leaving 10 bases between the germline ends. This CDR3 has 13 residues. Germline V gene sequence: CDR1 SGHAT, CDR2 FQNNGV. The DNA of the CDR3 is TGTGCCAGCAGCTTTAGGGGAAAGACTGAAGCTTTCTTT. Its protein product is CASSFRGKTEAFF.

This clone was picked up one time. This chain's CDR3 is CASSVEWGGETQYF. CDR3 bases: TGTGCCAGCAGCGTAGAATGGGGAGGAGAGACCCAGTACTTC. The V call is TRBV9, the J call TRBJ2-5, with D possibly TRBD2 on 6 matching bases. Germline CDR1 SGDLS, CDR2 YYNGEE. The V gene lost 0 bases and the J gene lost 4 bases, with 10 bases spanning the gap. The CDR3 has 14 amino acids.

The chain couples TRBV19 to TRBJ1-5; 10 bases match TRBD1. The CDR3 consists of 16 residues. CDR1 LNHDA and CDR2 SQIVND come from the germline V gene (reference sequence). The V and J ends lost 1 base and 4 bases, in that order; junction bases with no gene match: 4. CDR3 sequence reads: CASSIVGTGVNQPQHF. The CDR3 region has the DNA TGTGCCAGTAGTATAGTCGGGACAGGGGTGAATCAGCCCCAGCATTTT.

The genes are TRBV5-6 and TRBJ2-2; 11 positions agree with TRBD1. This CDR3 has 17 amino acids. From germline, CDR1 is SGHDT and CDR2 YYEEEE. Trimming took 4 bases from V and 1 from J; bases not matched to a gene: 6. The CDR3 here is CASSMDRGRMNTGELFF. DNA for the CDR3: TGTGCCAGCAGCATGGACAGGGGGCGGATGAACACCGGGGAGCTGTTTTTT. The variable domain in full, completed from reference TRBV5-6 and TRBJ2-2, reads DAGVTQSPTHLIKTRGQQVTLRCSPKSGHDTVSWYQQALGQGPQFIFQYYEEEERQRGNFPDRFSGHQFPNYSSELNVNALLLGDSALYLCASSMDRGRMNTGELFFGEGSRLTVL.

This chain links TRBV7-2 with TRBJ1-1; perhaps TRBD1 as D (6 bases). This CDR3 has 15 residues. The V end lost 5 bases, the J end lost 1 base, and 14 bases lay between the germline ends. Germline assignment: CDR1 SGHTA and CDR2 FQGNSA. CDR3 residues: CASSGTPGQNTEAFF. CDR3 coding DNA: TGTGCCAGCAGCGGAACCCCGGGACAGAACACTGAAGCTTTCTTT.

V is TRBV5-1 and J is TRBJ2-5; a weak D match, TRBD1 (6 bases). The V end lost 0 bases, the J end lost 5 bases, and 11 bases lay between the germline ends. From germline, CDR1 is SGHRS and CDR2 YFSETQ. This CDR3 is built from 14 residues. The CDR3 loop is CASSLEGGMETQYF. CDR3 nucleotide sequence: TGCGCCAGCAGCTTGGAAGGGGGTATGGAGACCCAGTACTTC.

The chain recombines TRBV27 with TRBJ2-1, with 9 bases matching TRBD2. The CDR3 is made up of 15 amino acids. Germline trimming cut 0 bases from V and 4 bases from J; bases unmatched to any gene: 1. In germline, CDR1 is MNHEY, CDR2 SMNVEV (reference sequence). CDR3 in amino acids: CASSLSTSGYNEQFF. For the CDR3, the DNA is TGTGCCAGCAGTTTATCGACTAGCGGATACAATGAGCAGTTCTTC.

This chain uses TRBV27 with TRBJ2-7; 7 bases are shared with TRBD2. The CDR3 totals 16 residues. Germline V gives CDR1 MNHEY, CDR2 SMNVEV (reference sequence). J gave up 4 bases and V 0 bases, and 9 bases lay outside the gene matches. CDR3 in DNA: TGTGCCAGCAGTTTATCGTCGGCGGGAGATCGGTACGAGCAGTACTTC. Translation gives CASSLSSAGDRYEQYF.

In this sample, this clone turned up once. The chain carries TRBV3-1 (or the pseudogene TRBV3-2) and TRBJ1-5, with unresolved D. In germline, CDR1 is LGHDT, CDR2 YNNKEL (reference sequence). V was trimmed by 8 bases and J by 5 bases, leaving 16 bases between them. This CDR3 has 14 amino acids. In nucleotides, the CDR3 is TGTGCCAGCCGAAAAGGAGGGAGCGATCAGCCCCAGCATTTT. Protein sequence: CASRKGGSDQPQHF.

This clone was seen a single time. The CDR3 loop is CASSGGLAGADTQYF. The CDR3 coding sequence is TGCGCCAGCAGCGGCGGACTAGCGGGAGCGGATACGCAGTATTTT. The chain uses TRBV5-1 and TRBJ2-3; 13 bases agree with TRBD2. Germline lookup yields CDR1 SGHRS and CDR2 YFSETQ. V gave up 4 bases and J gave up 6 bases; unmatched junction bases: 5. This CDR3 contains 15 residues.

This rearrangement joins TRBV7-9 to TRBJ1-4; D might be TRBD1 (6 bases). The V end was cut by 2 bases, the J end by 2 bases, with 9 bases between. This CDR3 is 15 amino acids long. Germline V gene data show CDR1 as SEHNR and CDR2 as FQNEAQ (reference sequence). CDR3 in amino acids: CASSLWTATNEKLFF. In nucleotides, the CDR3 is TGTGCCAGCAGCTTATGGACAGCTACTAATGAAAAACTGTTTTTT.

The genes are TRBV5-1 and TRBJ2-3; weak D call: TRBD2 (5 bases). Germline lookup yields CDR1 SGHRS and CDR2 YFSETQ. Trimming left V 7 bases short and J 0 bases short, with 15 bases between. This CDR3 has 15 amino acids. The chain's CDR3 is CASGGGEGSTDTQYF. DNA for the CDR3: TGCGCCAGCGGCGGTGGTGAGGGCAGCACAGATACGCAGTATTTT.

The chain joins TRBV19 to TRBJ1-2, with D tentatively TRBD1 (5 bases). Germline-derived CDR1 and CDR2 are LNHDA and SQIVND (reference sequence). Trimming shortened V by 5 bases and J by 6 bases, and 13 bases separated the two germline ends. There are 13 residues in the CDR3. The DNA for the CDR3 is TGTGCCAGTAGTCCCGGGGGGTTCCATGGCTACACCTTC. It codes for CASSPGGFHGYTF.

The gene calls are TRBV27 and TRBJ2-3, with 12 bases that match TRBD2. Germline trimming cut 3 bases from V and 2 bases from J; bases unmatched to any gene: 15. The germline gives CDR1 MNHEY, CDR2 SMNVEV (reference sequence). This CDR3 is built from 20 residues. The CDR3 region is CASSFYPTGRLAGDTDTQYF. Here the CDR3 DNA reads TGTGCCAGCAGTTTCTATCCCACAGGGAGACTAGCGGGGGACACAGATACGCAGTATTTT.

V usage is TRBV7-3 and J usage is TRBJ2-5; 9 positions match TRBD1. CDR1 is SGHTA and CDR2 is FQGTGA in the germline V gene. Trimming took 4 bases from V and 0 from J; bases not matched to a gene: 3. The CDR3 totals 15 residues. CDR3 amino acids: CASSSGTGYQETQYF. The CDR3 region has the DNA TGTGCCAGCAGCTCCGGGACAGGGTACCAAGAGACCCAGTACTTC.

The chain combines TRBV20-1 with TRBJ1-1, with D maybe TRBD1 (5 bases). The V and J ends lost 3 bases and 5 bases respectively, with 13 bases between them. Germline V gene sequence: CDR1 DFQATT, CDR2 SNEGSKA (reference sequence). The length of the CDR3 is 13 residues. CDR3 protein: CSASLSEGTEAFF. The CDR3 DNA sequence: TGCAGTGCTAGTTTGTCGGAGGGGACTGAAGCTTTCTTT.

This chain joins TRBV6-4 and TRBJ1-1, with D maybe TRBD1 (6 bases). There are 13 residues in the CDR3. CDR1 and CDR2 (germline): MRHNA, SNTAGT. Trimming pared 2 bases from V and 10 bases from J, leaving 14 bases between. CDR3 sequence: CASSDVAGTRAFF. CDR3 bases: TGTGCCAGCAGTGACGTCGCAGGGACAAGAGCTTTCTTT.

The chain employs TRBV9 and TRBJ1-2; possibly TRBD1 for D (6 bases). The CDR3 contains 11 residues. Trimming took off 4 bases at V and 8 bases at J, with 9 bases between the two ends. The germline gives CDR1 SGDLS, CDR2 YYNGEE. The CDR3 bases are TGTGCCAGCAGCACAGGGTGGGGCTACACCTTC. Translation gives CASSTGWGYTF.

The chain has TRBV28 and TRBJ2-5; D is unclear. The CDR3 totals 12 residues. V lost 6 bases, J lost 2 bases, and 7 bases lay in between. Germline loops: CDR1 MDHEN, CDR2 SYDVKM. In DNA, the CDR3 is TGTGCCAGCAGATACAAGCAAGAGACCCAGTACTTC. Translated, it gives CASRYKQETQYF. Looking up the rest from reference TRBV28 and TRBJ2-5 gives the full variable domain: DVKVTQSSRYLVKRTGEKVFLECVQDMDHENMFWYRQDPGLGLRLIYFSYDVKMKEKGDIPEGYSVSREKKERFSLILESASTNQTSMYLCASRYKQETQYFGPGTRLLVL.

V is TRBV5-6 and J is TRBJ1-3; no clear D gene. CDR3 size: 11 residues. Trimming shortened V by 4 bases and J by 6 bases, and 5 bases separated the two germline ends. Looked up from germline, CDR1 is SGHDT and CDR2 is YYEEEE. The CDR3 here is CASSSQNTIYF. DNA for the CDR3: TGTGCCAGCAGCAGCCAAAACACCATATATTTT.

This rearrangement joins TRBV24-1 to TRBJ2-2; 9 bases are shared with TRBD2. V lost 2 bases to trimming and J lost 5 bases; unmatched junction nucleotides: 14. The CDR3 consists of 19 residues. The germline V gene has CDR1 KGHDR and CDR2 SFDVKD. The CDR3 DNA reads as TGTGCCACCAGTGATTCCGGCGCTAGCGGGATATTCGGAACCGGGGAGCTGTTTTTT. This translates into CATSDSGASGIFGTGELFF.

The chain carries TRBV7-9 and TRBJ1-6; D call uncertain. This CDR3 is 13 amino acids long. Deletions cut 5 bases from V and 9 bases from J, with 11 bases between. Germline loops: CDR1 SEHNR, CDR2 FQNEAQ (reference sequence). CDR3 sequence (DNA): TGTGCCAGCAGCAGTACGGGGAGTTCACCCCTCCACTTT. This codes for CASSSTGSSPLHF.